In this sample, the clone carrying this T cell receptor (beta chain) turned up once. Only in-frame clones appear in the TCRdb table, and some are missing; sequencing was by immunoSEQ multiplex PCR. The sample lists under 65,000 clones, 85% to 95% seen once, with more than 2% in the top ten. The data belong to a study of T cell changes during pregnancy in multiple sclerosis. The germline gives CDR1 LNHDA, CDR2 SQIVND (reference sequence). The CDR3 sequence is 18 residues long. Germline trimming cut 2 bases from V and 4 bases from J; bases unmatched to any gene: 11. The sample here was CD8+ T cells from peripheral blood mononuclear cells, taken in the third trimester of pregnancy. This chain links TRBV19 with TRBJ2-1; 10 bases are a match to TRBD2. The clonotype originates from a female donor with multiple sclerosis, enrolled in a pregnancy study. The CDR3 coding sequence is TGTGCCAGTAGTATAAGTAGCGGGAGGTCCTTGGGTTACAATGAGCAGTTCTTC. This sequence encodes CASSISSGRSLGYNEQFF.